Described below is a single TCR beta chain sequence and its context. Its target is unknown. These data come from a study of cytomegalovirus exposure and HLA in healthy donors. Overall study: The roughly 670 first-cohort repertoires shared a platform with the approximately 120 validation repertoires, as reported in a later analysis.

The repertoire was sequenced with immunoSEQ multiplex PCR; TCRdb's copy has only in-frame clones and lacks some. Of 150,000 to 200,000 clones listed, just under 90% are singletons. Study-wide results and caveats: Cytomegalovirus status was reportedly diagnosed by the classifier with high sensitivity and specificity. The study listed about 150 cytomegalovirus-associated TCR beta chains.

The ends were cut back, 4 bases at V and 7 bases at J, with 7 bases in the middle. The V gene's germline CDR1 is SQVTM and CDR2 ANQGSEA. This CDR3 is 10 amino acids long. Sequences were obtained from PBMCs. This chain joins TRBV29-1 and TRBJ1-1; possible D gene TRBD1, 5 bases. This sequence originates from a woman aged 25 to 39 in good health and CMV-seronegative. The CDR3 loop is CSVVQVEAFF. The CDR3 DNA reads TGCAGCGTTGTACAGGTTGAAGCTTTCTTT. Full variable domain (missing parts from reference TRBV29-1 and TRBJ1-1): SAVISQKPSRDICQRGTSLTIQCQVDSQVTMMFWYRQQPGQSLTLIATANQGSEATYESGFVIDKFPISRPNLTFSTLTVSNMSPEDSSIYLCSVVQVEAFFGQGTRLTVV.